A selection of T cell receptor beta chains follows, all from one sample in a study of cytomegalovirus exposure and HLA in healthy donors. The repertoire was sequenced with immunoSEQ multiplex PCR; TCRdb's copy has only in-frame clones and lacks some. The table has some 200,000 clones, roughly 80% seen once. Input material: PBMCs. The source of these receptors is a woman between 18 and 30 years old in good health and CMV-seropositive. CDR3s include the opening cysteine and the closing phenylalanine or tryptophan. Each record gives: V gene, J gene, D gene, clone size, CDR3 DNA, CDR3 protein. D genes are given only for firm matches. The size entry is marked missing in some rows and otherwise reads once, few, many or a size class.

>TRBV10-2|TRBJ2-7|.|.
TGCGCCAGCAGGACAGGCCGTTCGGAGCAGTACTTC
CASRTGRSEQYF
>TRBV4-1|TRBJ1-2|TRBD1|.
TGCGCCAGCAGCGAGCGACAAGCACAGGGGGCCAACTATGGCTACACCTTC
CASSERQAQGANYGYTF
>TRBV9|TRBJ1-3|TRBD1|.
TGTGCCAGCAGCTCCCGGACAGGGGGGTCACAATACGGGAACACCATATATTTT
CASSSRTGGSQYGNTIYF
>TRBV2|TRBJ2-1|TRBD2|few
TGTGCCAGCCAGCCTAGCGGGGGCTTCTACAATGAGCAGTTCTTC
CASQPSGGFYNEQFF
>TRBV27|TRBJ2-1|TRBD2|.
TGTGCCAGCAGTTTATTGGCTAGCGGGGGGGCAGGTGAGCAGTTCTTC
CASSLLASGGAGEQFF
>TRBV9|TRBJ2-5|TRBD2|.
TGTGCCAGCAGCGTAGCGTCTAGCGGGGGGAAAGAGACCCAGTACTTC
CASSVASSGGKETQYF
>TRBV6-1|TRBJ2-5|TRBD1|few
TGTGCCAGCAGTCGGCGAGGACAGGGCCAAGAGACCCAGTACTTC
CASSRRGQGQETQYF
>TRBV29-1|TRBJ1-2|TRBD1|.
TGCAGCGTTGACCAGGGGGCCATTGGACTTGGTGGCTACACCTTC
CSVDQGAIGLGGYTF
>TRBV10-3|TRBJ1-6|TRBD1|.
TGTGCCATCAGTGCCGGACAGGGAGTTGAGTCACCCCTCCACTTT
CAISAGQGVESPLHF
>TRBV11-2|TRBJ2-3|.|once
TGTGCCAGCAGTCGGGGGTCTAGCGATAATACGCAGTATTTT
CASSRGSSDNTQYF
>TRBV7-9|TRBJ1-6|.|.
TGTGCCAGCAGCTCCAGGGTAGGGTATAATTCACCCCTCCACTTT
CASSSRVGYNSPLHF
>TRBV6-1|TRBJ1-2|TRBD1|.
TGTGCCAGCAGTGACTGGACAGGGGCGAACTATGGCTACACCTTC
CASSDWTGANYGYTF
>TRBV19|TRBJ1-1|TRBD1|.
TGTGCCAGCAGGACAGGGACAACTGAAGCTTTCTTT
CASRTGTTEAFF
>TRBV4-2|TRBJ2-1|TRBD2|.
TGTGCCAGCAGCCTGACTAGCGGGGGGGCCAATGAGCAGTTCTTC
CASSLTSGGANEQFF
>TRBV19|TRBJ2-7|.|.
TGTGCCAGTAGAAGAGGGTACTCCTACGAGCAGTACTTC
CASRRGYSYEQYF
>TRBV6-6|TRBJ2-1|.|.
TGTGCCAGCAGTGTAGCTGACAATGAGCAGTTCTTC
CASSVADNEQFF
>TRBV23-1|TRBJ1-2|.|.
TGCGCCAGCAGTCCGACAGCACCACCCTTCTCAGGGTATGGCTACACCTTC
CASSPTAPPFSGYGYTF
>TRBV9|TRBJ1-3|TRBD1|.
TGTGCCAGCAGCCCCAGGGACAGGTCCCACTCTGGAAACACCATATATTTT
CASSPRDRSHSGNTIYF
>TRBV27|TRBJ2-3|.|.
TGTGCCAGCAGTTATGTCCCCACTAGCACAGATACGCAGTATTTT
CASSYVPTSTDTQYF
>TRBV28|TRBJ2-1|TRBD2|.
TGTGCCAGCGGACAGACTAGCGGGGGGGCAAGTGAGCAGTTCTTC
CASGQTSGGASEQFF
>TRBV5-1|TRBJ2-5|TRBD2|.
TGCGCCAGCAGCGGACGAGCGGGGGGCCACCAAGAGACCCAGTACTTC
CASSGRAGGHQETQYF
>TRBV15|TRBJ1-3|.|.
TGTGCCAGTCGGAGCTCTGGAAACACCATATATTTT
CASRSSGNTIYF
>TRBV7-9|TRBJ2-7|.|.
TGTGCCAGCAGCCCTTTATCCTACGAGCAGTACTTC
CASSPLSYEQYF
>TRBV6-5|TRBJ1-1|.|.
TGTGCCAGCAGTTACTCGGGGGGATGGATCAACACTGAAGCTTTCTTT
CASSYSGGWINTEAFF
>TRBV19|TRBJ1-2|TRBD1|.
TGTGCCAGTACCCTGGGGGGACAGATTCAGTATGGCTACACCTTC
CASTLGGQIQYGYTF
>TRBV14|TRBJ1-1|TRBD1|.
TGTGCCAGCAGCCAAAGACAGGGAAGTGAAGCTTTCTTT
CASSQRQGSEAFF
>TRBV4-3|TRBJ1-4|.|few
TGCGCCAGCAGCCAAGATGTCGGGGGTGGTAGTAAACTGTTTTTT
CASSQDVGGGSKLFF
>TRBV9|TRBJ2-3|TRBD1|.
TGTGCCAGCAGCGTCGGGACAGGGGAGCAGTATTTT
CASSVGTGEQYF
>TRBV7-2|TRBJ1-1|.|.
TGTGCCAGCAGCTTAAGGGGAGGCACTGAAGCTTTCTTT
CASSLRGGTEAFF
>TRBV2|TRBJ1-4|.|.
TGTGCCAGCGGGCGGACAGATAGAAACAATGAAAAACTGTTTTTT
CASGRTDRNNEKLFF
>TRBV6-1|TRBJ2-1|TRBD1|.
TGTGCCAGCAGTACGGGACAGGGGGGATACAATGAGCAGTTCTTC
CASSTGQGGYNEQFF
>TRBV6-5|TRBJ1-2|TRBD1|.
TGTGCCAGCAGTGGGGACAGGGTAAATGGCTACACCTTC
CASSGDRVNGYTF
>TRBV6-5|TRBJ2-7|TRBD1|once
TGTGCCAGCAGAAACCCAGGGGGCGTTTACGAGCAGTACTTC
CASRNPGGVYEQYF
>TRBV5-4|TRBJ1-1|.|many
TGTGCCAGCAGCCTAAACAGGGCCGAAGCTTTCTTT
CASSLNRAEAFF
>TRBV19|TRBJ1-1|TRBD1|.
TGTGCCAGTAGTGCTAGACAGGGGGCGGCGAGTACTGAAGCTTTCTTT
CASSARQGAASTEAFF
>TRBV9|TRBJ1-2|TRBD1|.
TGTGCCAGCAGCGTAGGGACAGGGAGGCACTATGGCTACACCTTC
CASSVGTGRHYGYTF
>TRBV19|TRBJ1-2|TRBD1|.
TGTGCCAGTAGTATAGGTCCAGGGGGCGTCTATGGCTACACCTTC
CASSIGPGGVYGYTF
>TRBV4-2|TRBJ1-2|.|few
TGTGCCAGCAGCCAAGAAGAACAGCCGACTAACTATGGCTACACCTTC
CASSQEEQPTNYGYTF
>TRBV2|TRBJ2-7|.|.
TGTGCCAGCAGTGGGGGAGACGAACGTACCTACGAGCAGTACTTC
CASSGGDERTYEQYF
>TRBV7-8|TRBJ2-7|TRBD1|.
TGTGCCAGCAGCTCCGGCACGGGACAGCTGGACGAGCAGTACTTC
CASSSGTGQLDEQYF
>TRBV28|TRBJ1-2|.|few
TGTGCCAGCAGCCGAGCCTATGGCTACACCTTC
CASSRAYGYTF
>TRBV7-9|TRBJ2-2|TRBD2|.
TGTGCCAGTAATAGGGGACTAACAATAGCCGGGGAGCTGTTTTTT
CASNRGLTIAGELFF
>TRBV21-1|TRBJ2-7|.|.
TGTGCCAGCAGGAGCAACAGGGTACCCGAGCAGTACTTC
CASRSNRVPEQYF
>TRBV19|TRBJ1-3|TRBD1|.
TGTGCCAGTAGATCCGGGACAGGGGGCCTAGGTGGAAACACCATATATTTT
CASRSGTGGLGGNTIYF
>TRBV6-6|TRBJ1-2|.|.
TGTGCCAGCAGTTACTCGGCAGGGGAGGGCTATGGCTACACCTTC
CASSYSAGEGYGYTF
>TRBV19|TRBJ1-5|.|.
TGTGCCAGTAGTATTACGGGGGGCGCAGGTCAGCCCCAGCATTTT
CASSITGGAGQPQHF
>TRBV19|TRBJ2-3|TRBD1|.
TGTGCCAGTAGTACCATCGCCAGGGGGCGTACAGATACGCAGTATTTT
CASSTIARGRTDTQYF
>TRBV14|TRBJ1-2|.|.
TGTGCCAGCAGCCTAGGGGTTTGGGGCTACACCTTC
CASSLGVWGYTF
>TRBV5-6|TRBJ1-4|.|.
TGTGCCAGCAGCCAGGGTTCCCCGCTTTATGAAAAACTGTTTTTT
CASSQGSPLYEKLFF
>TRBV4-1|TRBJ1-3|TRBD1|.
TGCGCCAGCAGCCAAGGCAGGGGGCCTGGAAACACCATATATTTT
CASSQGRGPGNTIYF
>TRBV5-1|TRBJ2-7|TRBD2|.
TGCGCCAGCAAATCGAGCGGGGGGCTAGCCCCCGAGCAGTACTTC
CASKSSGGLAPEQYF
>TRBV6-1|TRBJ1-2|TRBD1|once
TGTGCCAGCAGTGGATGGACAGGGACCCTCTATGGCTACACCTTC
CASSGWTGTLYGYTF
>TRBV18|TRBJ1-5|TRBD1|.
TGTGCCAGCTCACCACGAGAGGGGGCGCGTCAGCCCCAGCATTTT
CASSPREGARQPQHF